Listed here are 29 T cell receptor beta chains from one sample, sequenced in a study of a mutant IDH1 vaccine in newly diagnosed glioma. Time point defined: week 11, during vaccination. A single vaccine dose contained 300 ug of mutant IDH1 20-mer peptide, and topical imiquimod was used with it. These TCRs' antigens remain unknown. Sequencing used immunoSEQ multiplex PCR; TCRdb keeps in-frame clones, though not all of them. This sample has roughly 130,000 clones, with about four fifths found just once. The starting material was PBMCs, obtained from a glioma patient whose treatment included an IDH1 peptide vaccine. The receptors come from a man aged 35-49 years with glioma.

The genes are TRBV18 and TRBJ1-1; tentatively, D is TRBD1 (6 bases). The germline V and J ends were trimmed by 3 bases and 4 bases, with 15 bases remaining between them. Germline CDR1 and CDR2: KGHSH and LQKENI. The CDR3 contains 15 residues. This CDR3 reads CASSPAGGRSTEAFF. The CDR3 nucleotides read TGTGCCAGCTCACCGGCGGGGGGGCGCAGCACTGAAGCTTTCTTT.

V and J are TRBV15 and TRBJ2-3, with D hard to call. The V and J ends lost 6 bases and 2 bases respectively, with 12 bases between them. The CDR3 extends over 14 amino acids. The germline V gene encodes CDR1 LNHNV and CDR2 YYDKDF (reference sequence). CDR3: CATSKRSDTDTQYF. The CDR3 DNA reads as TGTGCCACCAGTAAGAGATCCGACACAGATACGCAGTATTTT.

As for this clone: Distinct nucleotide sequences in the sample also encode this CDR3. V is TRBV15 and J is TRBJ1-1; D is possibly TRBD1 (5 bases). Trimming pared 1 base from V and 1 base from J, leaving 7 bases between. Germline V gene data show CDR1 as LNHNV and CDR2 as YYDKDF (reference sequence). This CDR3 contains 14 residues. In DNA form, the CDR3 reads TGTGCCACCAGCAGAGGGGGCCCGAACACTGAAGCTTTCTTT. This gives the protein CATSRGGPNTEAFF. Based on the CDR3 plus reference TRBV15 and TRBJ1-1, the full variable domain is DAMVIQNPRYQVTQFGKPVTLSCSQTLNHNVMYWYQQKSSQAPKLLFHYYDKDFNNEADTPDNFQSRRPNTSFCFLDIRSPGLGDTAMYLCATSRGGPNTEAFFGQGTRLTVV.

The chain recombines TRBV18 with TRBJ2-1; 9 nucleotides agree with TRBD2. The CDR3 is 15 amino acids. V gave up 5 bases and J gave up 3 bases; unmatched junction bases: 5. The germline V gene encodes CDR1 KGHSH and CDR2 LQKENI. The CDR3 here is CASSLAGEGYNEQFF. In DNA, the CDR3 is TGTGCCAGCTCATTAGCGGGAGAGGGCTACAATGAGCAGTTCTTC.

The V call is TRBV27, the J call TRBJ2-7; 8 nucleotides line up with TRBD1. V shed 3 bases, J shed 2 bases, and the junction held 12 bases outside the gene matches. The CDR3 contains 17 residues. CDR1 is MNHEY, CDR2 SMNVEV, per germline (reference sequence). The CDR3 DNA follows: TGTGCCAGCAGTTTTTCCCGGACAGGGAGAGGGGCCTACGAGCAGTACTTC. The encoded protein is CASSFSRTGRGAYEQYF.

The chain couples TRBV14 to TRBJ1-2; 9 bases align to TRBD1. CDR1 and CDR2 from the germline V gene are SGHDN and FVKESK. The trim removed 4 bases at V and 6 bases at J, leaving 3 bases unmatched. This CDR3 is built from 13 residues. The CDR3 DNA reads TGTGCCAGCAGCCCGCGGACAGGGGATGGCTACACCTTC. It translates to CASSPRTGDGYTF. Supplemented by reference TRBV14 and TRBJ1-2, the full variable domain reads EAGVTQFPSHSVIEKGQTVTLRCDPISGHDNLYWYRRVMGKEIKFLLHFVKESKQDESGMPNNRFLAERTGGTYSTLKVQPAELEDSGVYFCASSPRTGDGYTFGSGTRLTVV.

The chain's CDR3 is CSVEQGAGTEAFF. The CDR3 coding sequence is TGCAGCGTTGAACAGGGGGCGGGTACTGAAGCTTTCTTT. V is TRBV29-1 and J is TRBJ1-1; the match to TRBD1 covers 8 bases. The CDR3 spans 13 residues. Looked up from germline, CDR1 is SQVTM and CDR2 is ANQGSEA. The trim removed 2 bases at V and 5 bases at J, leaving 4 bases unmatched.

The chain carries TRBV19 and TRBJ1-1; 8 nucleotides agree with TRBD1. The CDR3 runs to 14 residues. Per germline, CDR1 LNHDA and CDR2 SQIVND (reference sequence). Losses at the gene ends were 6 bases for V and 4 bases for J; bases not matched to a gene: 7. CDR3 amino acids: CASSRDRGGTEAFF. The CDR3 DNA follows: TGTGCCAGTAGCCGAGACAGGGGAGGCACTGAAGCTTTCTTT.

The chain has TRBV10-3 and TRBJ2-7, with 7 bases aligning to TRBD1. The junction had 4 bases not matched to a gene; V was cut back by 3 bases and J by 2 bases. CDR1 and CDR2 from the germline V gene are ENHRY and SYGVKD. The CDR3 is 14 amino acids. The CDR3 coding sequence is TGTGCCATCAGTGATGGGGACAGAACCTACGAGCAGTACTTC. This translates into CAISDGDRTYEQYF.

Only a few counts were recorded for this clone. V is TRBV7-2 and J is TRBJ1-6; 9 bases fit TRBD1. The CDR3 sequence is 16 residues long. CDR1 SGHTA and CDR2 FQGNSA come from the germline V gene. With V trimmed by 5 bases and J by 9 bases, 11 bases remained unmatched. CDR3 loop: CASSPTPGQGRSPLHF. CDR3 coding DNA: TGTGCCAGCAGCCCGACCCCGGGACAGGGTCGTTCACCCCTCCACTTT.

J is TRBJ2-1 and V is TRBV12-5, with TRBD1 as a possible D gene (6 bases). The germline gives CDR1 LGHNT, CDR2 FRNRAP. The CDR3 is 17 amino acids. V lost 0 bases to trimming and J lost 4 bases, with 16 bases between them. The CDR3 spells CASGLVLRTVRYNEQFF. The CDR3 nucleotides read TGTGCTAGTGGTTTGGTACTGAGGACAGTCCGATACAATGAGCAGTTCTTC.

The rearrangement links TRBV2 to TRBJ2-1; no firm D call. CDR3 length equals 15 residues. Germline V CDR1 and CDR2: SNHLY, FYNNEI. V lost 7 bases and J lost 7, with 20 bases in between. CDR3 sequence (DNA): TGTGCCAGCACCAAAACGGGCGCGAACCGGAATGAGCAGTTCTTC. Translated: CASTKTGANRNEQFF.

The rearrangement uses TRBV7-2 and TRBJ1-5, with 7 bases that match TRBD1. CDR1 and CDR2 from the germline V gene are SGHTA and FQGNSA. CDR3 length equals 15 residues. J was trimmed by 4 bases and V by 0 bases; bases with no gene match: 3. CDR3 in amino acids: CASSLAGQWNQPQHF. The CDR3 bases are TGTGCCAGCAGCTTAGCGGGACAGTGGAATCAGCCCCAGCATTTT.

The V call is TRBV7-2, the J call TRBJ1-2; D remains unclear. Per the germline V gene, CDR1 is SGHTA and CDR2 is FQGNSA. The CDR3 has 14 amino acids. Deletions cut 3 bases from V and 7 bases from J, with 15 bases between. CDR3 loop: CASSLYRGWSGYTF. In nucleotides, the CDR3 is TGTGCCAGCAGCTTGTACCGGGGATGGTCTGGCTACACCTTC.

This rearrangement joins TRBV27 to TRBJ2-7; 9 nucleotides agree with TRBD1. CDR1 and CDR2 (germline): MNHEY, SMNVEV (reference sequence). Trimming at V came to 4 bases and at J to 4 bases, leaving 17 bases not matched to a gene. The CDR3 totals 18 residues. This CDR3 is CASSSDPPGTGSLYEQYF. In DNA, the CDR3 is TGTGCCAGCAGTTCAGACCCCCCCGGGACAGGGTCTCTATACGAGCAGTACTTC.

In nucleotides, the CDR3 is TGTGCCAGCAGCAGCGGAGTTGCATACTCTGGAAACACCATATATTTT. Amino acid sequence: CASSSGVAYSGNTIYF. The chain uses TRBV7-8 and TRBJ1-3; D not resolved. There are 16 residues in the CDR3. V was clipped by 5 bases and J by 0 bases, with 14 bases between them. The germline V gene has CDR1 SGHVS and CDR2 FQNEAQ.

This clone was seen once. This chain links TRBV9 with TRBJ2-2; 9 positions match TRBD2. This CDR3 region has 16 residues. V lost 0 bases and J lost 2; bases outside the gene matches: 2. Germline values: CDR1 SGDLS, CDR2 YYNGEE. CDR3 in amino acids: CASSVASGANTGELFF. For the CDR3, the DNA is TGTGCCAGCAGCGTAGCTAGCGGGGCCAACACCGGGGAGCTGTTTTTT.

V is TRBV9 and J is TRBJ1-4; D unclear. Germline V gene sequence: CDR1 SGDLS, CDR2 YYNGEE. The CDR3 length is 15 residues. The V end was cut by 4 bases, the J end by 3 bases, with 13 bases between. The CDR3 here is CASSRAGNPNEKLFF. CDR3 sequence (DNA): TGTGCCAGCAGCCGGGCGGGGAACCCTAATGAAAAACTGTTTTTT.

The rearrangement links TRBV19 to TRBJ1-5, with D unresolved. This CDR3 is built from 15 residues. The V end was cut by 4 bases, the J end by 5 bases, with 15 bases between. The germline V gene has CDR1 LNHDA and CDR2 SQIVND (reference sequence). The CDR3 DNA sequence: TGTGCCAGTAGTAGGAGTACGTGGGGTTATCAGCCCCAGCATTTT. This translates into CASSRSTWGYQPQHF.

In its sample, this clone was seen once. The chain employs TRBV7-2 and TRBJ2-2; no reliable D call. The CDR3 runs to 14 residues. Between the trimmed V and J ends, which lost 1 base and 1 base, there was a span of 4 bases. Germline assignment: CDR1 SGHTA and CDR2 FQGNSA. DNA for the CDR3: TGTGCCAGCAGCTTAGTTCGGAACACCGGGGAGCTGTTTTTT. It encodes CASSLVRNTGELFF.

The chain links TRBV7-9 to TRBJ1-6; 8 bases match TRBD1. The CDR3 has 18 amino acids. J was trimmed by 10 bases and V by 5 bases; bases with no gene match: 19. From germline, CDR1 is SEHNR and CDR2 FQNEAQ (reference sequence). CDR3 protein: CASSPTRWDRTTQSPLHF. The CDR3 DNA is TGTGCCAGCAGCCCTACTAGGTGGGACAGGACCACTCAATCACCCCTCCACTTT. The entire variable domain, with the rest obtained from reference TRBV7-9 and TRBJ1-6, is as follows: DTGVSQNPRHKITKRGQNVTFRCDPISEHNRLYWYRQTLGQGPEFLTYFQNEAQLEKSRLLSDRFSAERPKGSFSTLEIQRTEQGDSAMYLCASSPTRWDRTTQSPLHFGNGTRLTVT.

This clone is a singleton in its sample. V usage is TRBV27 and J usage is TRBJ1-1; D may be TRBD1 (6 bases). The CDR3 consists of 13 residues. Per the germline V gene, CDR1 is MNHEY and CDR2 is SMNVEV (reference sequence). V shed 0 bases and J shed 10 bases, with 12 bases lying between them. The CDR3 DNA sequence: TGTGCCAGCAGTTTATCCCCACAGGGTCGAGCTTTCTTT. Its protein product is CASSLSPQGRAFF.

The J gene is TRBJ1-2, the V gene TRBV19, with D possibly being TRBD1 (5 bases). CDR3 length: 15 amino acids. The germline V gene has CDR1 LNHDA and CDR2 SQIVND (reference sequence). The V gene lost 5 bases and the J gene lost 2 bases, with 15 bases spanning the gap. The chain's CDR3 is CASSGWDSRNYGYTF. DNA for the CDR3: TGTGCCAGTAGTGGCTGGGACTCGAGGAACTATGGCTACACCTTC. Supplemented by reference TRBV19 and TRBJ1-2, the full variable domain reads DGGITQSPKYLFRKEGQNVTLSCEQNLNHDAMYWYRQDPGQGLRLIYYSQIVNDFQKGDIAEGYSVSREKKESFPLTVTSAQKNPTAFYLCASSGWDSRNYGYTFGSGTRLTVV.

The CDR3 nucleotides are TGTGCCAGCAGCTTAGGAGGGCGCGATACGCAGTATTTT. Protein product: CASSLGGRDTQYF. The chain recombines TRBV7-8 with TRBJ2-3; D is possibly TRBD2 (5 bases). This CDR3 spans 13 amino acids. V shed 1 base and J shed 6 bases, with 8 bases lying between them. In germline, CDR1 is SGHVS, CDR2 FQNEAQ. The full variable domain, its missing parts supplied by reference TRBV7-8 and TRBJ2-3, is GAGVSQSPRYKVAKRGQDVALRCDPISGHVSLFWYQQALGQGPEFLTYFQNEAQLDKSGLPSDRFFAERPEGSVSTLKIQRTQQEDSAVYLCASSLGGRDTQYFGPGTRLTVL.

The chain employs TRBV4-3 and TRBJ2-3, with a weak D call TRBD1 (6 bases). V was cut by 4 bases and J by 2 bases, with 13 bases left in between. The V gene's germline CDR1 is LGHNA and CDR2 YSLEER. This CDR3 is 15 amino acids long. The CDR3 reads CASSLGQGNTDTQYF. The DNA of the CDR3 is TGCGCCAGCAGCCTGGGGCAGGGGAACACAGATACGCAGTATTTT.

V usage is TRBV5-4 and J usage is TRBJ2-4; D is perhaps TRBD2 (5 bases). V lost 4 bases and J lost 2, with 16 bases in between. CDR3 length: 16 amino acids. CDR1 SGHNT and CDR2 YYREEE come from the germline V gene (reference sequence). The CDR3 is CASSTGRGSTKNIQYF. As DNA, the CDR3 is TGTGCCAGCAGCACCGGACGGGGATCAACCAAAAACATTCAGTACTTC.

The table lists this clone with a count of one. The chain is built from TRBV19 and TRBJ2-1; weak D call: TRBD2 (7 bases). The germline V gene has CDR1 LNHDA and CDR2 SQIVND (reference sequence). V was clipped by 7 bases and J by 16 bases, with 20 bases between them. This CDR3 contains 12 residues. CDR3 nucleotides: TGTGCCAGTACTGGGGCGGGGGCCGCCCCATTCTTC. This encodes CASTGAGAAPFF.

As DNA, the CDR3 is TGCGCCAGCAGCCAAGATGGGGCGAGGGGAAACACCATATATTTT. Amino acid sequence: CASSQDGARGNTIYF. The J gene is TRBJ1-3, the V gene TRBV4-3; D perhaps matches TRBD1 (5 bases). There are 15 residues in the CDR3. The ends were cut back, 0 bases at V and 4 bases at J, with 10 bases in the middle. The germline gives CDR1 LGHNA, CDR2 YSLEER.

The gene calls are TRBV6-1 and TRBJ2-2, with 13 bases fitting TRBD2. This CDR3 is built from 17 residues. CDR1 and CDR2 (germline): MNHNS, SASEGT. V gave up 4 bases and J gave up 1 base; unmatched junction bases: 3. The chain's CDR3 is CASSGTSGGENTGELFF. DNA of the CDR3: TGTGCCAGCAGTGGGACTAGCGGGGGAGAGAACACCGGGGAGCTGTTTTTT.